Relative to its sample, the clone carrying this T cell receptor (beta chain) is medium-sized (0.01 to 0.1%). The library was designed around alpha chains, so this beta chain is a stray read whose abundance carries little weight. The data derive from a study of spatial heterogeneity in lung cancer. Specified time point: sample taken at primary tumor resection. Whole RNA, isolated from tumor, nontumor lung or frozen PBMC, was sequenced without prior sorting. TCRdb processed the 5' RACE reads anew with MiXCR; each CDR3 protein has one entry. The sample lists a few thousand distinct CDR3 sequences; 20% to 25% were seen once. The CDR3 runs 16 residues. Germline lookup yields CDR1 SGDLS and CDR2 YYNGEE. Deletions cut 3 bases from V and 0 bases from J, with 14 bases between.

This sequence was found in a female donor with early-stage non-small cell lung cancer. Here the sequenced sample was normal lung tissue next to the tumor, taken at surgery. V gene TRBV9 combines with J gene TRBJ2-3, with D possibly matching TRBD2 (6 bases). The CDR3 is CASSASGASSTDTQYF. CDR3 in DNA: TGTGCCAGCAGCGCATCGGGAGCCTCTAGCACAGATACGCAGTATTTT.